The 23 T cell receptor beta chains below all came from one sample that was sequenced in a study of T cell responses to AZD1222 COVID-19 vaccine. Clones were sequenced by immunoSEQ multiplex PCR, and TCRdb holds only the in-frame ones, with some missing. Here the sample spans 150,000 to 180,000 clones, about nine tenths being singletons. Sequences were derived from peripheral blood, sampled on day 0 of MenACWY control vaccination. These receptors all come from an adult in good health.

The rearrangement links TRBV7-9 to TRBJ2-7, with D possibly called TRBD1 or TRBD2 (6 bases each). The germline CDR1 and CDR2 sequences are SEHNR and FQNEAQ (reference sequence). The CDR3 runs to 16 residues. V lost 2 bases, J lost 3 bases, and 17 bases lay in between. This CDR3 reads CASSLRGASANYEQYF. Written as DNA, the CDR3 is TGTGCCAGCAGCTTAAGGGGGGCTAGCGCGAACTACGAGCAGTACTTC.

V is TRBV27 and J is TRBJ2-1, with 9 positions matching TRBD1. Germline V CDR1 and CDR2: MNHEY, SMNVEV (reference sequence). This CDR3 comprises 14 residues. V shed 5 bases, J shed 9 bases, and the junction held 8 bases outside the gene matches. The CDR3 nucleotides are TGTGCCAGCAGTCTAGGGACAGGGAGGGGTGAGCAGTTCTTC. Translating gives CASSLGTGRGEQFF.

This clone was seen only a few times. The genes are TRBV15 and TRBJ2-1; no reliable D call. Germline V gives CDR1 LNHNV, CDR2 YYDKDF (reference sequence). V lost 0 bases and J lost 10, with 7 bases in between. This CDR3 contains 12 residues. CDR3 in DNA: TGTGCCACCAGCAGAGACGGCAGGGAGCAGTTCTTC. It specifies CATSRDGREQFF.

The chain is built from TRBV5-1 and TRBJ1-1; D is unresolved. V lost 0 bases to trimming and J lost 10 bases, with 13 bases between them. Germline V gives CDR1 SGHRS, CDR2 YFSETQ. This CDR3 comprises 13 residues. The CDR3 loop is CASSLDTEVTAFF. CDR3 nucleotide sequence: TGCGCCAGCAGCTTGGACACGGAAGTGACAGCTTTCTTT.

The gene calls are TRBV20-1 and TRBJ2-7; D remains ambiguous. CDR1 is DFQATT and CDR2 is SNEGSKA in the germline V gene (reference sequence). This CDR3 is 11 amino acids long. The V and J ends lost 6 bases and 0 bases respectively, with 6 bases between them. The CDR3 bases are TGCAGTGCCGGGCCCTCCTACGAGCAGTACGTC. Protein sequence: CSAGPSYEQYV.

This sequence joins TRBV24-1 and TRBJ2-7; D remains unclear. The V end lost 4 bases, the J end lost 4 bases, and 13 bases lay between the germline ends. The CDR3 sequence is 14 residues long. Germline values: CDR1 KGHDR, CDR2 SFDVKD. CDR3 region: CATSDRKRKYEQYV. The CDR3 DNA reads TGTGCCACCAGTGACCGGAAGAGGAAATACGAGCAGTACGTC.

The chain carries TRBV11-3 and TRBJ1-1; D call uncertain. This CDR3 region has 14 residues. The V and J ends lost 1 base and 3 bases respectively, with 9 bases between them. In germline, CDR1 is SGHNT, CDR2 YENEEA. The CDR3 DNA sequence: TGTGCCAGCAGCTTAGGTGGGTTCCACACTGAAGCTTTCTTT. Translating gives CASSLGGFHTEAFF.

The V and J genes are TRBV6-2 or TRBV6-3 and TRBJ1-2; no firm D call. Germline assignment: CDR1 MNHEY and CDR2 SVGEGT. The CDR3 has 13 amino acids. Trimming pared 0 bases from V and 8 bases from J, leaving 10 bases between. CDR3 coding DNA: TGTGCCAGCAGTTACTCGAGGGTCGGAGGCTACACCTTC. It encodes CASSYSRVGGYTF.

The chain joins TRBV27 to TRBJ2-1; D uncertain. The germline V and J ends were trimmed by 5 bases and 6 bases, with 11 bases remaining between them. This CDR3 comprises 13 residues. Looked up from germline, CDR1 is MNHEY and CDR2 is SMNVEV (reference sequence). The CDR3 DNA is TGTGCCAGCAGTCCGGATTCCCGCAATGAGCAGTTCTTC. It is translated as CASSPDSRNEQFF.

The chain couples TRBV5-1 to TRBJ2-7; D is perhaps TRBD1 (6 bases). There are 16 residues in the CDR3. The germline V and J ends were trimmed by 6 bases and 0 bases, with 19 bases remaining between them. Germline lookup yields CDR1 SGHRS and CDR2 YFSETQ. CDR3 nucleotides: TGCGCCAGCATTCACCCAGGGGTTTTGAGCTCCTACGAGCAGTACGTC. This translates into CASIHPGVLSSYEQYV.

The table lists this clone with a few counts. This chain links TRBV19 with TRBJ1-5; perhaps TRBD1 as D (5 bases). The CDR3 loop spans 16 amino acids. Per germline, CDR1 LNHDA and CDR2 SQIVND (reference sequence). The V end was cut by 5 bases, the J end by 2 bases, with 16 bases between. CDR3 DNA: TGTGCCAGTAGTTTCTCGTCAGGGTGGGGCAATCAGCCCCAGCATTTT. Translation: CASSFSSGWGNQPQHF.

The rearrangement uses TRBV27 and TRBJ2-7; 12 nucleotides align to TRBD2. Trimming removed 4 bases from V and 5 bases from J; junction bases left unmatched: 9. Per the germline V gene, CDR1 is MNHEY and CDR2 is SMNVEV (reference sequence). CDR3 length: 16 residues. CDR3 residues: CASSWVLAGGPHEQYF. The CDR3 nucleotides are TGTGCCAGCAGTTGGGTCCTAGCGGGAGGGCCCCACGAGCAGTACTTC.

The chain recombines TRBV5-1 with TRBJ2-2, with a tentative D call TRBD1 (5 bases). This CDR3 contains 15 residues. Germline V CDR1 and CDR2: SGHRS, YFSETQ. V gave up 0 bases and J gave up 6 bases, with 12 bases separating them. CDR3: CASSLGQGWSGELFF. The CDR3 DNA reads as TGCGCCAGCAGCTTGGGGCAGGGATGGTCCGGGGAGCTGTTTTTT.

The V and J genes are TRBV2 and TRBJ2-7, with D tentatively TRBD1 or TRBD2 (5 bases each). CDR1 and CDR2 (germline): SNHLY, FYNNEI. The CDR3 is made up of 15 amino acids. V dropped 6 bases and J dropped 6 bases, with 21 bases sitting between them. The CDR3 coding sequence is TGTGCCAGCAGGGAGACCGGGACGACCTCCGTCGAGCAGTACGTC. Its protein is CASRETGTTSVEQYV.

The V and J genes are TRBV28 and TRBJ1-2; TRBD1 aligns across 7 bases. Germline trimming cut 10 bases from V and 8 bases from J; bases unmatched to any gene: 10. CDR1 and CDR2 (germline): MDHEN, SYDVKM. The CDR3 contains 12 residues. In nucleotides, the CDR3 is TGTGCCACCTCGTGGACAGGTTACGGCTACACCTTC. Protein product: CATSWTGYGYTF.

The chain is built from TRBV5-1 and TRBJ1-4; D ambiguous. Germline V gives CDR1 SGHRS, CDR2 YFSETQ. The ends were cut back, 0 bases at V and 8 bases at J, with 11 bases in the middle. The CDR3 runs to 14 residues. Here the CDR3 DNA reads TGCGCCAGCAGCTTGGAAGGGAGGCAAGAAAAACTGTTTTTT. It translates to CASSLEGRQEKLFF.

The CDR3 protein is CASSGTGAEAFF. For the CDR3, the DNA is TGTGCCAGCAGCGGTACAGGGGCCGAAGCTTTCTTT. The genes are TRBV28 and TRBJ1-1, with 7 nucleotides matching TRBD1. The V gene end was trimmed by 6 bases and the J gene end by 8 bases; junction bases not matched to a gene: 6. The CDR3 length is 12 residues. Germline V gene sequence: CDR1 MDHEN, CDR2 SYDVKM.

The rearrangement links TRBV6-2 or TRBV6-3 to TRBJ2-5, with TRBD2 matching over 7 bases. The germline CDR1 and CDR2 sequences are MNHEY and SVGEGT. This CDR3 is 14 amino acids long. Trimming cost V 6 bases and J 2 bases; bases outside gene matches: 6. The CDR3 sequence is CASSGTIIQETQYF. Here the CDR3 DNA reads TGTGCCAGCAGCGGGACTATAATTCAAGAGACCCAGTACTTC.

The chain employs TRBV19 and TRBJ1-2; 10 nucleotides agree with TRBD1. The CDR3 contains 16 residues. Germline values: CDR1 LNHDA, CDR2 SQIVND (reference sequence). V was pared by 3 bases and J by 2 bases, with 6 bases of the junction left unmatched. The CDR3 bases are TGTGCCAGTAGTATCGGTGGGACAGGGGAAAACTATGGCTACACCTTC. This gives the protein CASSIGGTGENYGYTF.

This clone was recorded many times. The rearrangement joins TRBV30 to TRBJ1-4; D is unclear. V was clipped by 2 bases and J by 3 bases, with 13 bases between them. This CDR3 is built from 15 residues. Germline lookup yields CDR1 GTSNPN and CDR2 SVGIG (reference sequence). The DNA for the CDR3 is TGTGCCTGGAGTCATGGCGCCGCGGCTAATGAAAAACTGTTTTTT. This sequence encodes CAWSHGAAANEKLFF.

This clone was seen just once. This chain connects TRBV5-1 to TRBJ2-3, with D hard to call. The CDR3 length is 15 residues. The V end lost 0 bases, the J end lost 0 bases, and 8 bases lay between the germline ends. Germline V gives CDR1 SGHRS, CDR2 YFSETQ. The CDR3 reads CASSLGFTSTDTQYF. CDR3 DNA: TGCGCCAGCAGCTTGGGTTTCACTAGCACAGATACGCAGTATTTT.

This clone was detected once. The CDR3 DNA reads as TGTGCCAGCAGCCCGCTCGGGGTGCGCCACGAGCAGTACTTC. Protein product: CASSPLGVRHEQYF. The chain is built from TRBV11-3 and TRBJ2-7; D is perhaps TRBD2 (5 bases). Germline lookup yields CDR1 SGHNT and CDR2 YENEEA. V was clipped by 5 bases and J by 5 bases, with 16 bases between them. CDR3 size: 14 residues.

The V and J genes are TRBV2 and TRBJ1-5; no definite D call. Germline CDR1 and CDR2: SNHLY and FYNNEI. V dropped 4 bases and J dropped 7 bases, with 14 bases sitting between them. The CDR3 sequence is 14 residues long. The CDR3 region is CASSVESGDQPQHF. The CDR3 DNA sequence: TGTGCCAGCAGTGTTGAGTCAGGCGACCAGCCCCAGCATTTT.